Below are 12 T cell receptor beta chains sequenced from a single sample in a study of beta chain features in type 1 diabetes (dated by TCRdb to the late 2010s). Library method: the immunoSEQ multiplex PCR assay. The entire amount of isolated RNA was reverse transcribed using the High Capacity cDNA Reverse Transcription Kit, so the sequenced TCRB transcripts were expressed ones. What TCRdb holds here is the immuneACCESS table cut down to in-frame rearrangements. Part of the clones is not present; checked against another copy, under half of the missing clones reflect an unresolved V gene, and the others are unexplained. The sample yields more than 350,000 clones; about an eighth were counted once. The ten largest clones capture about 0.042% of the sample. Sequencing was performed on naive CD4+ T cells from blood. Explained via the paper, the cell subset or site label denotes: true naive CD4+ T cells. Receptors were obtained from a woman in her late teens or twenties in good health.

This clone showed up just once. The rearrangement uses TRBV9 and TRBJ2-6; D not certain. CDR3 length: 16 amino acids. Germline CDR1 SGDLS, CDR2 YYNGEE. V shed 0 bases and J shed 0 bases, with 7 bases lying between them. Here the CDR3 reads CASSVAVLSGANVLTF. The CDR3 DNA sequence: TGTGCCAGCAGCGTAGCTGTACTCTCTGGGGCCAACGTCCTGACTTTC.

The V and J genes are TRBV18 and TRBJ1-2; the D gene is possibly TRBD1 (5 bases). V lost 0 bases to trimming and J lost 3 bases, with 5 bases between them. CDR1 and CDR2 from the germline V gene are KGHSH and LQKENI. This CDR3 is built from 13 residues. CDR3 nucleotides: TGTGCCAGCTCACCACCAGGGGACTATGGCTACACCTTC. Protein product: CASSPPGDYGYTF.

Details on this clone: The conserved phenylalanine or tryptophan is not found at the CDR3 terminus, so this likely reflects a read error. No DNA is shown, since the ends of the CDR3 on it are uncertain; the CDR3 is the one TCRdb lists. The chain links TRBV20-1 to TRBJ2-7; the table assigns TRBD2, which was not confirmed against the DNA. 10 amino acids form the CDR3, both terminal residues included. CDR1 is DFQATT and CDR2 is SNEGSKA in the germline V gene (reference sequence). Here the CDR3 reads CSAPVGRDGP.

V usage is TRBV15 and J usage is TRBJ2-1, with TRBD2 matching over 12 bases. This CDR3 has 18 residues. In germline, CDR1 is LNHNV, CDR2 YYDKDF (reference sequence). Losses at the gene ends were 6 bases for V and 1 base for J; bases not matched to a gene: 10. CDR3 amino acids: CATRTGLAGTGSYNEQFF. CDR3 bases: TGTGCCACCAGAACCGGACTAGCGGGGACGGGGTCCTACAATGAGCAGTTCTTC.

The V gene is TRBV7-2, the J gene TRBJ1-2; 7 nucleotides line up with TRBD1. After removal of 1 base from V and 4 bases from J, the junction contained 6 bases not matched to a gene. CDR1 is SGHTA, CDR2 FQGNSA, per germline. The CDR3 has 15 residues. This CDR3 is CASSLDTRTGYGYTF. In nucleotides, the CDR3 is TGTGCCAGCAGCTTAGACACTCGGACAGGCTATGGCTACACCTTC.

The chain uses TRBV18 and TRBJ2-5; D is unresolved. Between the trimmed V and J ends, which lost 1 base and 5 bases, there was a span of 11 bases. Germline CDR1 is KGHSH and CDR2 is LQKENI. CDR3 length: 14 residues. CDR3 amino acids: CASSPLAVGETQYF. In DNA, the CDR3 is TGTGCCAGCTCACCACTTGCTGTCGGGGAGACCCAGTACTTC. Using reference TRBV18 and TRBJ2-5 for the parts outside the CDR3, the full variable domain is NAGVMQNPRHLVRRRGQEARLRCSPMKGHSHVYWYRQLPEEGLKFMVYLQKENIIDESGMPKERFSAEFPKEGPSILRIQQVVRGDSAAYFCASSPLAVGETQYFGPGTRLLVL.

The rearrangement uses TRBV7-3 and TRBJ2-1; the D is unclear. Per germline, CDR1 SGHTA and CDR2 FQGTGA. The CDR3 is 13 amino acids. V shed 4 bases and J shed 6 bases, with 10 bases lying between them. The CDR3 sequence is CASSSVGVNEQFF. CDR3 nucleotide sequence: TGTGCCAGCAGCTCCGTTGGGGTCAATGAGCAGTTCTTC.

The sample holds a few counts of this clone. The chain employs TRBV9 and TRBJ1-4, with D perhaps matching TRBD1 (6 bases). Trimming removed 3 bases at V and 4 bases at J, with 13 bases between. The CDR3 covers 15 residues. The germline gives CDR1 SGDLS, CDR2 YYNGEE. The CDR3 nucleotides are TGTGCCAGCAGCGGGACCGGGACACTTAATGAAAAACTGTTTTTT. This sequence encodes CASSGTGTLNEKLFF.

This clone turned up a few times. The chain links TRBV7-3 to TRBJ1-5, with D perhaps matching TRBD1 (5 bases). Germline V CDR1 and CDR2: SGHTA, FQGTGA. V lost 5 bases, J lost 5 bases, and 10 bases lay in between. The CDR3 contains 13 residues. As DNA, the CDR3 is TGTGCCAGCAGCCCCGGCAGGGATCAGCCCCAGCATTTT. Its translation is CASSPGRDQPQHF.

A few counts support this clone. The gene calls are TRBV7-2 and TRBJ2-6; D unresolved. The germline V and J ends were trimmed by 4 bases and 0 bases, with 13 bases remaining between them. In germline, CDR1 is SGHTA, CDR2 FQGNSA. The length of the CDR3 is 17 residues. The CDR3: CASSSQPFSSGANVLTF. Written as DNA, the CDR3 is TGTGCCAGCAGCTCGCAGCCGTTTAGCTCTGGGGCCAACGTCCTGACTTTC.

This clone appeared a few times. The chain links TRBV19 to TRBJ2-1; D not certain. The germline gives CDR1 LNHDA, CDR2 SQIVND (reference sequence). V lost 8 bases to trimming and J lost 6 bases, with 11 bases between them. The CDR3 is made up of 12 amino acids. The CDR3 DNA follows: TGTGCCAGTTCAGATTTCCTCAATGAGCAGTTCTTC. Residues: CASSDFLNEQFF.

The V gene is TRBV19, the J gene TRBJ2-7; D unresolved. Trimming left V 3 bases short and J 2 bases short, with 17 bases between. The CDR3 covers 16 residues. The germline CDR1 and CDR2 sequences are LNHDA and SQIVND (reference sequence). The CDR3 DNA sequence: TGTGCCAGTAGTATCAGCGTTTCGCGGTGGGCCTACGAGCAGTACTTC. Translating it yields CASSISVSRWAYEQYF.